Here is one T cell receptor (beta chain) with its context. Germline assignment: CDR1 MDHEN and CDR2 SYDVKM. V lost 6 bases to trimming and J lost 1 base, with 18 bases between them. The CDR3 runs 16 residues. Here immunoSEQ multiplex PCR was the method, and the copy in TCRdb shows in-frame clones only, minus some. The table shows fewer than 200,000 clones, with roughly 88% occurring only once. This specimen belongs to a study of blood T cell repertoires in COVID-19. Each participant's cohort was designated according to participant-reported clinical history. Cohort 3 donors counted as recovered after two negative PCRs, clearance, or resolved symptoms.

The chain combines TRBV28 with TRBJ1-1; D possibly corresponds to TRBD1 (5 bases). The sequencing sample was made of PBMCs or T cells enriched from blood (not recorded which). This sequence was found in a woman under 30 who had recovered from COVID-19. CDR3 loop: CASRTSLRGSNTEAFF. The CDR3 nucleotides read TGTGCCAGCAGAACCTCCCTGCGGGGGTCGAACACTGAAGCTTTCTTT.